The entry that follows covers one TCR beta chain sequence. Its antigen is not identified. The CDR3 contains 14 residues. Deletions cut 5 bases from V and 7 bases from J, with 17 bases between. Germline V gene lookup returns CDR1 SGHDN and CDR2 FVKESK. The sample belongs to a study of beta chain features in type 1 diabetes. General study findings and limits: More deletions and fewer insertions at VDJ junctions were found in patients with type 1 diabetes. Highly expressing activated T cells could be over-counted with a cDNA template. Shortening that was moderate but significant affected the TCRB CDR3s of Type 1 diabetes patients in all four CD4+ subsets. Naive, central memory and Treg TCRB repertoires seemed to resemble each other more closely in patients than they did in healthy donors.

Every bit of the isolated RNA underwent reverse transcription, so sequencing read expressed TCRB transcripts. Clones were sequenced by immunoSEQ multiplex PCR, and TCRdb holds only the in-frame ones, with some missing. This table has some 350,000 clones, around 9.6% appearing once. Isolation of CD4+ naive, central memory, regulatory and stem cell-like memory cells was achieved by sorting via CD45RO/CCR7/CD25/CD127/CD95/CD27. Source material: central memory CD4+ T cells from blood. V usage is TRBV14 and J usage is TRBJ1-2; D possibly corresponds to TRBD1 (6 bases). The receptor's source is a young man with type 1 diabetes. The DNA for the CDR3 is TGTGCCAGCAGCTCCCAGGAGGGGGTCGGTGGCTACACCTTC. Its protein product is CASSSQEGVGGYTF.